This TCR beta chain was sequenced for a study of T-cell memory formation after mild COVID-19. Whole-study context: The TCR clusters were mostly specific to one donor.

In its sample, this clonotype was seen a few times. The antigen is unknown. This CDR3 spans 17 amino acids. Germline CDR1 is SGHTA and CDR2 is FQGTGA. With 4 bases clipped from V and 1 base from J, the junction kept 7 bases outside the gene matches. Broader study findings: For second-wave clones that peaked at day 37, SARS-CoV-2 specificity went unverified. Balance between CD4 and CD8 was seen in clones contracting day 15 to 85, and a CD4+ lean was seen in later expanders.

TCR alpha and TCR beta cDNA libraries carrying sample barcodes and UMIs came from 5'RACE with constant-segment primers. TCRdb passed the 5' RACE reads through MiXCR, listing each CDR3 protein once. The sample holds about 470,000 distinct CDR3 sequences, 20% to 25% seen once. The TCR originated in an adult woman who had mild COVID-19 (a few samples of this study predate the infection). Cell type and time point are not known. Sequenced input: PBMCs or a T cell subset sorted from them (not recorded which). This chain joins TRBV7-3 and TRBJ2-1; 10 bases are a match to TRBD2. CDR3 sequence reads: CASSSGRAGGSYNEQFF. CDR3 coding DNA: TGTGCCAGCAGCTCCGGAAGAGCGGGAGGGTCCTACAATGAGCAGTTCTTC.